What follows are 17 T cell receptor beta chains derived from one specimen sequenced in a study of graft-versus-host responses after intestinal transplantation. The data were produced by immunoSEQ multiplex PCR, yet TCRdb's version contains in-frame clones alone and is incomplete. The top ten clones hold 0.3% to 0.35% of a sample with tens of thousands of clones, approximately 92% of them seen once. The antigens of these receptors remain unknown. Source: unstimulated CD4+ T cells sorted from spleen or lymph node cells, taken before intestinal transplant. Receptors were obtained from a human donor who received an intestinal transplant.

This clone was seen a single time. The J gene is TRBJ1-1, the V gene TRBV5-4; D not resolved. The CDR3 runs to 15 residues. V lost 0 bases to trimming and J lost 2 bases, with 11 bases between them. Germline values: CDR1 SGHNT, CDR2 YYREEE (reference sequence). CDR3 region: CASSLAAALNTEAFF. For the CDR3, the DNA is TGTGCCAGCAGCTTGGCCGCGGCACTTAACACTGAAGCTTTCTTT.

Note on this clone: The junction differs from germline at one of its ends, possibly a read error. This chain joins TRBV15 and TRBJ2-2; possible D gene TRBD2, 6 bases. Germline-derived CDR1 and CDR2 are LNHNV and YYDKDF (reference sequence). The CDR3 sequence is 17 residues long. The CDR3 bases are TGTGCCACCAGCAGAGATCTAACGGGAGCGGGCACCGGGGAGCTGCTTTTT. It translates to CATSRDLTGAGTGELLF.

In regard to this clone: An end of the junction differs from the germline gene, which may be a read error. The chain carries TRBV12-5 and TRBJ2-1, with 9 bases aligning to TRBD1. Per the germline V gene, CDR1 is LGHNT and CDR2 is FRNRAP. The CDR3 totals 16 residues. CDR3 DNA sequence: TGTGCTAGTGGATTGGTCGGGACAGGGAAGGACGATGAGCAGTTCTTC. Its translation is CASGLVGTGKDDEQFF.

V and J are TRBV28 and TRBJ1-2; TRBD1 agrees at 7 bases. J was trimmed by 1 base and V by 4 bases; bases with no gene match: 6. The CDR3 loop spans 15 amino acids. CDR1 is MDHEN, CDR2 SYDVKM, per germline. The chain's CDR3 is CASSSPGQFNYGYTF. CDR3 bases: TGTGCCAGCAGTTCTCCGGGACAGTTTAACTATGGCTACACCTTC.

CDR3 bases: TGTGCCAGCAGGGCTAGCGGGAGCTACGAGCAGTACTTC. As protein: CASRASGSYEQYF. This rearrangement joins TRBV27 to TRBJ2-7; 10 nucleotides match TRBD2. The CDR3 totals 13 residues. CDR1 and CDR2 from the germline V gene are MNHEY and SMNVEV (reference sequence). V was pared by 6 bases and J by 3 bases, with 2 bases of the junction left unmatched.

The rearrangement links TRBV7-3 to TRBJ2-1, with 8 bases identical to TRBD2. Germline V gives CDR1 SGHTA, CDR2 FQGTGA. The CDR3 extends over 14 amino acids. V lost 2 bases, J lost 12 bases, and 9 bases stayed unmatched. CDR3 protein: CASSLAGGRTGQFF. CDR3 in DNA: TGTGCCAGCAGCTTAGCGGGAGGACGAACGGGGCAGTTCTTC.

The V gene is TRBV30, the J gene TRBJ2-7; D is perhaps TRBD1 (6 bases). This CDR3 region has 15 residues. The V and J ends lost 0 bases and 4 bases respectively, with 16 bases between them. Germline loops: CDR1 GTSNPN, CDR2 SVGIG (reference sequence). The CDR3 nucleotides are TGTGCCTGGAGTGTACAGGGCGGTTTAGTGTACGAGCAGTACTTC. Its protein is CAWSVQGGLVYEQYF. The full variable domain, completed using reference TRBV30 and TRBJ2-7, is SQTIHQWPATLVQPVGSPLSLECTVEGTSNPNLYWYRQAAGRGLQLLFYSVGIGQISSEVPQNLSASRPQDRQFILSSKKLLLSDSGFYLCAWSVQGGLVYEQYFGPGTRLTVT.

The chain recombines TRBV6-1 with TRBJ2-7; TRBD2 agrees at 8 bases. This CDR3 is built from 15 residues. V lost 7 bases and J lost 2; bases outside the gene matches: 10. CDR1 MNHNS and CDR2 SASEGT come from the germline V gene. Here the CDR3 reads CASTRGSGGPYEQYF. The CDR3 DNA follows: TGTGCCAGCACCCGAGGATCGGGAGGGCCCTACGAGCAGTACTTC.

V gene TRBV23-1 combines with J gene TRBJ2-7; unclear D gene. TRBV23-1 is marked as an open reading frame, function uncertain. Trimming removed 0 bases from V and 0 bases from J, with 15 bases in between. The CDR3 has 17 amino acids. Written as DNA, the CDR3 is TGCGCCAGCAGTCAATCGACGCGCGGCCTCAGCTCCTACGAGCAGTACTTC. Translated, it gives CASSQSTRGLSSYEQYF.

In nucleotides, the CDR3 is TGTGCCAGCAGCCCCCCGAGTCCCTTTACTAGGGGGGCTCTTAGTGAGCAGTTCTTC. Translated, it gives CASSPPSPFTRGALSEQFF. This chain links TRBV7-9 with TRBJ2-1; either TRBD1 or TRBD2 may fit D (6 bases each). The CDR3 is 19 residues long. CDR1 is SEHNR and CDR2 is FQNEAQ in the germline V gene (reference sequence). V gave up 5 bases and J gave up 9 bases, with 32 bases separating them.

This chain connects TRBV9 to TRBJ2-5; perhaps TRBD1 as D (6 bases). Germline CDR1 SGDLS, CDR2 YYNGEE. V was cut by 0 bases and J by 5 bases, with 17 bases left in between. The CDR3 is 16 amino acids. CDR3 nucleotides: TGTGCCAGCAGCGTAGGACGTAGCGCCAGGGGTGAGACCCAGTACTTC. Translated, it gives CASSVGRSARGETQYF.

DNA of the CDR3: TGTGCTAGTTCGCGGGGGCTCAAGAACTCCTACGAGCAGTACTTC. It is translated as CASSRGLKNSYEQYF. The chain has TRBV12-5 and TRBJ2-7; a weak D match, TRBD2 (7 bases). CDR3 length: 15 residues. CDR1 LGHNT and CDR2 FRNRAP come from the germline V gene. Trimming shortened V by 8 bases and J by 0 bases, and 17 bases separated the two germline ends.

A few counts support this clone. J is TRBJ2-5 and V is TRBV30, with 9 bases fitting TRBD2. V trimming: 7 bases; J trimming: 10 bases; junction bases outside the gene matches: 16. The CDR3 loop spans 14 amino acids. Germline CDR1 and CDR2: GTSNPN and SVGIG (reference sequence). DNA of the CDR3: TGTGCCTCCAAATGGGGTAGCGGGAGTTGGGTCCAGTACTTC. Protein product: CASKWGSGSWVQYF.

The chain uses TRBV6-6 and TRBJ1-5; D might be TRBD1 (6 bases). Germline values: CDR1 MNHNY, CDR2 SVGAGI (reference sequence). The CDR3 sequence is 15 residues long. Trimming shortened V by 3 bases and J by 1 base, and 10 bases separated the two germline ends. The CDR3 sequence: CASSYLGASNQPQHF. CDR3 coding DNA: TGTGCCAGCAGTTATCTGGGGGCAAGCAATCAGCCCCAGCATTTT.

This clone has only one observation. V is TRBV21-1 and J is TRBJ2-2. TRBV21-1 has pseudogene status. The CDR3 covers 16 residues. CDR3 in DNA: TGTGCCAGCAGCAAAGTTACCGATGATAACACCGGGGAGCTGTTTTTT. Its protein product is CASSKVTDDNTGELFF.

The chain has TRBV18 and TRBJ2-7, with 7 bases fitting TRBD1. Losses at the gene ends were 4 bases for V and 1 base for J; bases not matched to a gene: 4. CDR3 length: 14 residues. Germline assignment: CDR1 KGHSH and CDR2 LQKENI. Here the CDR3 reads CASSQMTGSYEQYF. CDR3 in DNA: TGTGCCAGCTCACAAATGACAGGGTCCTACGAGCAGTACTTC.

The CDR3 here is CASSPRQGSTDTQYF. The DNA for the CDR3 is TGTGCCAGCAGCCCACGACAGGGAAGCACAGATACGCAGTATTTT. This sequence joins TRBV9 and TRBJ2-3; 7 positions agree with TRBD1. V lost 4 bases to trimming and J lost 0 bases; unmatched junction nucleotides: 5. Germline V CDR1 and CDR2: SGDLS, YYNGEE. This CDR3 is built from 15 residues. The full variable domain, with the rest looked up from reference TRBV9 and TRBJ2-3, is DSGVTQTPKHLITATGQRVTLRCSPRSGDLSVYWYQQSLDQGLQFLIQYYNGEERAKGNILERFSAQQFPDLHSELNLSSLELGDSALYFCASSPRQGSTDTQYFGPGTRLTVL.